The clone carrying this T cell receptor beta chain was recorded a few times. Its cognate antigen is unknown. The authors incorporated unique molecular identifiers into the TCR beta cDNA libraries. In TCRdb, the PCR reads were re-called with MiXCR into one record per CDR3 protein. The data show about 820,000 distinct CDR3 sequences, 53% seen once. The entry originates in a study of post-analysis software for immune sequencing data. Points from the study as a whole: Included in a set of roughly five TRBV segments more frequent in patients than controls were TRBV5-6, TRBV5-1 and TRBV20-1.

CDR1 MNHEY and CDR2 SVGAGI come from the germline V gene. This CDR3 comprises 18 residues. V lost 1 base, J lost 5 bases, and 18 bases lay in between. This TCR derives from a girl aged 5 to 17 with multiple sclerosis. Sequenced sample: blood. This sequence joins TRBV6-5 and TRBJ1-6; no clear D. The CDR3 DNA reads TGTGCCAGCAGTTACTTCCCCTTTTGGCAGGAAGATAATTCACCCCTCCACTTT. It is translated as CASSYFPFWQEDNSPLHF.